This T cell receptor (beta chain) came from a study of low-dose radiotherapy and immunotherapy resistance in tumors. Study information: Oral administration of aspirin 300 mg daily occurred for four cycles, commencing at cycle 1 day 1.

First-strand cDNA used TRAV- and TRBV-specific primers, covering alpha and beta chains. TCRs were amplified for roughly 20 PCR cycles with a constant-region primer and V-primer adapter. In TCRdb, the reads were re-called with MiXCR into one record per CDR3 protein. Of nearly 60,000 distinct CDR3 sequences in the sample, 20% to 25% are singletons; the top ten hold about 7%. Germline lookup yields CDR1 LNHDA and CDR2 SQIVND (reference sequence). The CDR3 has 15 amino acids. Trimming cost V 3 bases and J 1 base; bases outside gene matches: 2. Specified time point: after trial treatment. Treatment defined: LDRT plus nivolumab, ipilimumab, low-dose cyclophosphamide and aspirin (RACIN trial). Every donor was treated with nivolumab, ipilimumab, aspirin, low-dose cyclophosphamide and also low-dose radiotherapy. This clonotype was counted ten times or more.

The clonotype was recovered from a male donor with prostate cancer. The J gene is TRBJ2-7, the V gene TRBV19; 11 nucleotides align to TRBD1. Sequencing used PBMCs, obtained after low-dose radiotherapy plus immunotherapy. The CDR3 DNA follows: TGTGCCAGTAGTATGGGACAGGGGGGATCCTACGAGCAGTACTTC. This gives the protein CASSMGQGGSYEQYF.